This T cell receptor (beta chain) was documented in a study of cytomegalovirus exposure and HLA in healthy donors. Findings of the study overall: Later on, a genetic analysis was performed. It linked a missense variant in DCLRE1C with V- and J-gene trimming of TCR beta. The study labeled fewer than 200 TCR beta chains cytomegalovirus-associated.

The CDR3 contains 15 residues. Per the germline V gene, CDR1 is MGHRA and CDR2 is YSYEKL. The PCR was carried out with 60 Vbeta primers and 13 Jbeta primers. Assay: immunoSEQ multiplex PCR; the TCRdb copy retains only in-frame clones and omits some. The data show tens of thousands of clones, about four fifths seen once. With regard to this clone: Its target is unknown.

The sequence came from a woman aged 18-30 years in good health and CMV-seronegative. The sequenced material came from PBMCs. The chain carries TRBV4-1 and TRBJ2-5, with TRBD1 matching over 9 bases. The J call could be wrong; TRBJ2-7 is a better fit for the DNA end. The chain's CDR3 is CASSRRGQGNYEQYF. CDR3 nucleotides: TGCGCCAGCAGCAGGCGGGGACAGGGAAACTACGAGCAGTACTTC.